Each of the 7 T cell receptor beta chains below was sequenced from the same sample in a study of chemoradiotherapy in HPV16-positive cancers. Data came from immunoSEQ multiplex PCR; TCRdb stores just in-frame clones and leaves some out. This table holds about 8,600 clones, 87% found once. Sequencing used blood, obtained from a patient who underwent chemoradiotherapy. All receptors derive from a human donor with HPV-associated anogenital cancer.

The chain is built from TRBV5-4 and TRBJ2-1; TRBD2 matches at 8 bases. CDR1 SGHNT and CDR2 YYREEE come from the germline V gene (reference sequence). With 1 base clipped from V and 9 bases from J, the junction kept 9 bases outside the gene matches. The CDR3 contains 15 residues. CDR3 in amino acids: CASSLIRGGPPEQFF. CDR3 DNA sequence: TGTGCCAGCAGCTTGATACGGGGGGGCCCTCCTGAGCAGTTCTTC.

This chain joins TRBV4-1 and TRBJ1-1; tentative D call: TRBD1 (5 bases). The CDR3 length is 14 residues. V lost 2 bases to trimming and J lost 1 base, with 8 bases between them. Germline CDR1 is MGHRA and CDR2 is YSYEKL. The CDR3 loop is CASSQLTANTEAFF. As DNA, the CDR3 is TGCGCCAGCAGCCAACTGACAGCGAACACTGAAGCTTTCTTT.

The rearrangement joins TRBV19 to TRBJ2-1, with TRBD2 identical over 11 bases. V dropped 3 bases and J dropped 4; count of bases not matched to a gene: 11. Germline loops: CDR1 LNHDA, CDR2 SQIVND (reference sequence). CDR3 length: 18 amino acids. For the CDR3, the DNA is TGTGCCAGTAGTATTAGCCCCCGGGGACTAGCGGCTTACAATGAGCAGTTCTTC. This sequence encodes CASSISPRGLAAYNEQFF.

V usage is TRBV4-2 and J usage is TRBJ1-5; 7 bases map to TRBD1. V lost 3 bases and J lost 0; bases outside the gene matches: 8. The CDR3 spans 17 residues. CDR1 and CDR2 (germline): LGHNA, YNFKEQ. CDR3 sequence: CASSQDRTENSNQPQHF. In DNA, the CDR3 is TGTGCCAGCAGCCAGGACAGGACGGAGAATAGCAATCAGCCCCAGCATTTT.

CDR3 coding DNA: TGTGCCAGCAGCCAAGACTCTTCTGGCTACACCTTC. Translation gives CASSQDSSGYTF. The V gene is TRBV4-2, the J gene TRBJ1-2; D unresolved. The CDR3 is made up of 12 amino acids. The V and J ends lost 0 bases and 7 bases respectively, with 6 bases between them. In germline, CDR1 is LGHNA, CDR2 YNFKEQ.

This rearrangement joins TRBV9 to TRBJ1-1, with D unclear. Trimming removed 4 bases at V and 0 bases at J, with 10 bases between. The CDR3 spans 14 residues. Germline V gene data show CDR1 as SGDLS and CDR2 as YYNGEE. CDR3: CASSSGTVNTEAFF. The CDR3 nucleotides are TGTGCCAGCAGCTCTGGTACGGTGAACACTGAAGCTTTCTTT. The whole variable domain, remainder taken from reference TRBV9 and TRBJ1-1, is DSGVTQTPKHLITATGQRVTLRCSPRSGDLSVYWYQQSLDQGLQFLIQYYNGEERAKGNILERFSAQQFPDLHSELNLSSLELGDSALYFCASSSGTVNTEAFFGQGTRLTVV.

J is TRBJ2-7 and V is TRBV29-1, with D perhaps matching TRBD1 or TRBD2 (5 bases each). The CDR3 is made up of 14 amino acids. V was clipped by 6 bases and J by 0 bases, with 15 bases between them. From germline, CDR1 is SQVTM and CDR2 ANQGSEA. CDR3 in DNA: TGCAGCGTAGACCGGGACGGCGGCTCCTACGAGCAGTACTTC. It encodes CSVDRDGGSYEQYF.